The 26 T cell receptor beta chains given below trace back to one sample, sequenced in a study of blood T cell repertoires in COVID-19. Using immunoSEQ multiplex PCR, the repertoire was profiled, and TCRdb retains in-frame clones only, with some absent. The sample consists of some 270,000 clones, about 82% of them appearing once. Input material: PBMCs or T cells enriched from blood (not recorded which). Receptors originate from a woman aged 50 to 60 with acute COVID-19.

The chain carries TRBV30 and TRBJ1-1; 7 positions match TRBD1. The CDR3 covers 13 residues. Germline loops: CDR1 GTSNPN, CDR2 SVGIG (reference sequence). Unmatched junction bases numbered 5, after V lost 1 base and J lost 6 bases. The CDR3 loop reads CAWSALRGSEAFF. The CDR3 DNA follows: TGTGCCTGGAGTGCCCTCAGGGGGTCTGAAGCTTTCTTT.

The sample holds one count of this clone. This sequence joins TRBV6-5 and TRBJ2-1; a possible D gene is TRBD1 (6 bases). Trimming shortened V by 8 bases and J by 5 bases, and 13 bases separated the two germline ends. Looked up from germline, CDR1 is MNHEY and CDR2 is SVGAGI. The CDR3 runs to 13 residues. The chain's CDR3 is CASLTGSNNEQFF. The CDR3 region has the DNA TGTGCCAGCTTAACAGGGTCCAACAATGAGCAGTTCTTC.

V is TRBV27 and J is TRBJ1-4; tentatively, D is TRBD1 (6 bases). This CDR3 has 18 residues. Trimming took 0 bases from V and 6 from J, leaving 20 bases between them. The germline CDR1 and CDR2 sequences are MNHEY and SMNVEV (reference sequence). The CDR3, as DNA: TGTGCCAGCAGTTTATCGGGGGCAGTCAGGGTCGACGATGAAAAACTGTTTTTT. Its translation is CASSLSGAVRVDDEKLFF. The whole variable domain, filled in from reference TRBV27 and TRBJ1-4, reads EAQVTQNPRYLITVTGKKLTVTCSQNMNHEYMSWYRQDPGLGLRQIYYSMNVEVTDKGDVPEGYKVSRKEKRNFPLILESPSPNQTSLYFCASSLSGAVRVDDEKLFFGSGTQLSVL.

The chain is built from TRBV18 and TRBJ1-1, with D unclear. The CDR3 contains 17 residues. The germline V gene has CDR1 KGHSH and CDR2 LQKENI. Trimming shortened V by 0 bases and J by 1 base, and 15 bases separated the two germline ends. CDR3 bases: TGTGCCAGCTCACCACCGCCGGGAAGCGGCCGGAACACTGAAGCTTTCTTT. It yields the protein CASSPPPGSGRNTEAFF.

V gene TRBV7-6 combines with J gene TRBJ2-1, with D possibly TRBD1 on 5 matching bases. Per germline, CDR1 SGHVS and CDR2 FNYEAQ. This CDR3 is 16 amino acids long. V lost 5 bases to trimming and J lost 0 bases, with 14 bases between them. The CDR3 region is CASSPGGALSYNEQFF. In nucleotides, the CDR3 is TGTGCCAGCAGCCCCGGTGGGGCACTCTCCTACAATGAGCAGTTCTTC.

The V gene is TRBV30, the J gene TRBJ1-5, with D possibly being TRBD1 (6 bases). The CDR3 loop spans 14 amino acids. CDR1 and CDR2 from the germline V gene are GTSNPN and SVGIG (reference sequence). V lost 0 bases to trimming and J lost 4 bases, with 10 bases between them. CDR3 region: CAWSVTGWNQPQHF. CDR3 nucleotides: TGTGCCTGGAGTGTTACAGGGTGGAATCAGCCCCAGCATTTT.

The V and J genes are TRBV5-1 and TRBJ2-5, with a weak D call TRBD1 (6 bases). The germline gives CDR1 SGHRS, CDR2 YFSETQ. This CDR3 comprises 15 residues. Trimming shortened V by 0 bases and J by 1 base, and 10 bases separated the two germline ends. Written as DNA, the CDR3 is TGCGCCAGCAGCTTGGGACAAGGGGGCCAAGAGACCCAGTACTTC. It yields the protein CASSLGQGGQETQYF.

The chain links TRBV12-1 to TRBJ2-1; the table's TRBD2 call for D was not verified on the DNA. TRBV12-1 is annotated as a pseudogene. The CDR3 runs 16 residues. For the CDR3, the DNA is TGTGCCAGCAGCTTTTGGGGGACTAGCGGCTACAATGAGCAGTTCTTC. This encodes CASSFWGTSGYNEQFF.

The chain employs TRBV27 and TRBJ2-3; 7 nucleotides agree with TRBD1. Germline V gene lookup returns CDR1 MNHEY and CDR2 SMNVEV (reference sequence). V was clipped by 5 bases and J by 2 bases; unmatched bases: 10. The CDR3 has 16 amino acids. CDR3 loop: CASSPRTGGDTDTQYF. CDR3 nucleotide sequence: TGTGCCAGCAGTCCCCGGACAGGTGGGGACACAGATACGCAGTATTTT.

This chain links TRBV5-4 with TRBJ2-1; 10 nucleotides line up with TRBD2. V trimming: 2 bases; J trimming: 9 bases; junction bases outside the gene matches: 8. The CDR3 is made up of 15 amino acids. CDR1 SGHNT and CDR2 YYREEE come from the germline V gene (reference sequence). CDR3 coding DNA: TGTGCCAGCAGCTTCATAGCGGGGGGACTACGTGAGCAGTTCTTC. Protein: CASSFIAGGLREQFF.

Details on this clone: The sample carries other DNA sequences with the same CDR3. This chain links TRBV4-3 with TRBJ1-2, with D hard to call. Germline V lookup: CDR1 LGHNA, CDR2 YSLEER. The V gene lost 0 bases and the J gene lost 2 bases, with 7 bases spanning the gap. The CDR3 spans 14 residues. In DNA, the CDR3 is TGCGCCAGCAGCCAAGATCGGGTAAACTATGGCTACACCTTC. This encodes CASSQDRVNYGYTF.

V and J are TRBV3-1 (or the pseudogene TRBV3-2) and TRBJ1-2; 8 nucleotides match TRBD1. The CDR3 spans 14 residues. The V gene's germline CDR1 is LGHDT and CDR2 YNNKEL (reference sequence). The ends lost 4 bases at V and 0 bases at J; junction bases unmatched: 1. This chain's CDR3 is CASSRQGSNYGYTF. CDR3 DNA sequence: TGTGCCAGCAGCCGACAGGGGTCTAACTATGGCTACACCTTC.

The genes are TRBV6-5 and TRBJ1-5; 7 bases agree with TRBD1. Germline assignment: CDR1 MNHEY and CDR2 SVGAGI. V gave up 5 bases and J gave up 3 bases; unmatched junction bases: 7. CDR3 length: 15 amino acids. The CDR3 sequence is CASSPLQGTNQPQHF. As DNA, the CDR3 is TGTGCCAGCAGTCCACTACAGGGGACCAATCAGCCCCAGCATTTT.

The genes are TRBV7-2 and TRBJ2-7; 9 nucleotides match TRBD2. The V gene's germline CDR1 is SGHTA and CDR2 FQGNSA. This CDR3 spans 15 amino acids. The V and J ends lost 2 bases and 3 bases, in that order; junction bases with no gene match: 5. The CDR3 DNA sequence: TGTGCCAGCAGCTTAAGTAGTAGCGGGGGCTACGAGCAGTACTTC. It is translated as CASSLSSSGGYEQYF.

This clone was seen a handful of times. DNA of the CDR3: TGTGCCAGCAGTTACTCGAGAGGGCCCAATCAGCCCCAGCATTTT. Residues: CASSYSRGPNQPQHF. This chain connects TRBV6-5 to TRBJ1-5; no definite D call. The V gene lost 0 bases and the J gene lost 3 bases, with 9 bases spanning the gap. Germline V gene sequence: CDR1 MNHEY, CDR2 SVGAGI. This CDR3 contains 15 residues.

The chain couples TRBV11-3 to TRBJ2-3; D is uncertain. The V gene lost 4 bases and the J gene lost 6 bases, with 11 bases spanning the gap. This CDR3 is 13 amino acids long. Germline lookup yields CDR1 SGHNT and CDR2 YENEEA. CDR3 sequence: CASSSPESDTQYF. CDR3 bases: TGTGCCAGCAGCTCACCTGAGTCCGATACGCAGTATTTT.

On this clone: The same CDR3 can be traced to other DNA sequences in this sample. This chain connects TRBV2 to TRBJ1-2; maybe TRBD1 (6 bases). V was pared by 5 bases and J by 2 bases, with 9 bases between. The CDR3 contains 13 residues. Per germline, CDR1 SNHLY and CDR2 FYNNEI. For the CDR3, the DNA is TGTGCCAGCAGTCTTGGACAGAACTATGGCTACACCTTC. Translation gives CASSLGQNYGYTF. The variable domain in full, completed from reference TRBV2 and TRBJ1-2, reads EPEVTQTPSHQVTQMGQEVILRCVPISNHLYFYWYRQILGQKVEFLVSFYNNEISEKSEIFDDQFSVERPDGSNFTLKIRSTKLEDSAMYFCASSLGQNYGYTFGSGTRLTVV.

V usage is TRBV9 and J usage is TRBJ1-4; 10 bases line up with TRBD1. This CDR3 comprises 15 residues. The ends lost 3 bases at V and 7 bases at J; junction bases unmatched: 6. Per the germline V gene, CDR1 is SGDLS and CDR2 is YYNGEE. The CDR3 spells CASSARQGASEKLFF. In nucleotides, the CDR3 is TGTGCCAGCAGCGCACGACAGGGGGCCAGTGAAAAACTGTTTTTT.

The chain employs TRBV6-4 and TRBJ2-1; 9 bases agree with TRBD2. Losses at the gene ends were 2 bases for V and 8 bases for J; bases not matched to a gene: 10. Germline V gene data show CDR1 as MRHNA and CDR2 as SNTAGT. The CDR3 has 16 amino acids. The CDR3 protein is CASSDGTSRLIHEQFF. In nucleotides, the CDR3 is TGTGCCAGCAGTGACGGGACTAGCCGCCTCATCCATGAGCAGTTCTTC.

V usage is TRBV7-2 and J usage is TRBJ2-1; TRBD2 might be the D (7 bases). This CDR3 comprises 16 residues. V lost 1 base to trimming and J lost 2 bases, with 12 bases between them. Germline CDR1 reads SGHTA; CDR2 reads FQGNSA. CDR3 DNA: TGTGCCAGCAGCTTAGGTGAGGGGGGGACCTACAATGAGCAGTTCTTC. It encodes CASSLGEGGTYNEQFF.

The chain employs TRBV24-1 and TRBJ1-4; D might be TRBD1 (6 bases). The CDR3 spans 13 residues. Germline V lookup: CDR1 KGHDR, CDR2 SFDVKD. Trimming took off 5 bases at V and 8 bases at J, with 11 bases between the two ends. CDR3 loop: CATSGGTGEKLFF. The CDR3 nucleotides are TGTGCCACCAGTGGTGGAACAGGGGAAAAACTGTTTTTT.

The V call is TRBV9, the J call TRBJ2-2; perhaps TRBD2 as D (5 bases). Trimming removed 4 bases from V and 1 base from J, with 14 bases in between. Germline V lookup: CDR1 SGDLS, CDR2 YYNGEE. The CDR3 is made up of 16 amino acids. The CDR3 here is CASSPPEVWNTGELFF. In nucleotides, the CDR3 is TGTGCCAGCAGCCCCCCGGAGGTGTGGAACACCGGGGAGCTGTTTTTT.

This chain connects TRBV7-6 to TRBJ2-1; 12 nucleotides align to TRBD1. V was pared by 4 bases and J by 8 bases, with 6 bases of the junction left unmatched. The germline gives CDR1 SGHVS, CDR2 FNYEAQ. The CDR3 runs 15 residues. The CDR3 sequence: CASSSGTGGKDEQFF. The DNA for the CDR3 is TGTGCCAGCAGCTCCGGGACAGGGGGCAAAGATGAGCAGTTCTTC. Combining the CDR3 with reference TRBV7-6 and TRBJ2-1 gives the whole variable domain GAGVSQSPRYKVTKRGQDVALRCDPISGHVSLYWYRQALGQGPEFLTYFNYEAQQDKSGLPNDRFSAERPEGSISTLTIQRTEQRDSAMYRCASSSGTGGKDEQFFGPGTRLTVL.

The chain has TRBV29-1 and TRBJ2-7, with D maybe TRBD2 (5 bases). From germline, CDR1 is SQVTM and CDR2 ANQGSEA. Trimming removed 5 bases from V and 2 bases from J, with 10 bases in between. CDR3 length: 12 amino acids. This chain's CDR3 is CSVRTGTYEQYF. The CDR3 DNA reads as TGCAGCGTTAGGACGGGGACCTACGAGCAGTACTTC.

V is TRBV6-6 and J is TRBJ1-5, with D unresolved. Trimming took 5 bases from V and 8 from J, leaving 16 bases between them. Germline lookup yields CDR1 MNHNY and CDR2 SVGAGI (reference sequence). The CDR3 length is 14 residues. The CDR3 reads CASSDPPLSEPQHF. CDR3 sequence (DNA): TGTGCCAGCAGTGATCCACCCCTTTCGGAGCCCCAGCATTTT.

This sequence joins TRBV15 and TRBJ2-5, with D perhaps TRBD2 (6 bases). Germline CDR1 is LNHNV and CDR2 is YYDKDF (reference sequence). CDR3 length: 14 residues. V lost 2 bases to trimming and J lost 1 base, with 8 bases between them. The CDR3 loop reads CATSRPGLQETQYF. The DNA for the CDR3 is TGTGCCACCAGCAGACCGGGACTCCAAGAGACCCAGTACTTC.